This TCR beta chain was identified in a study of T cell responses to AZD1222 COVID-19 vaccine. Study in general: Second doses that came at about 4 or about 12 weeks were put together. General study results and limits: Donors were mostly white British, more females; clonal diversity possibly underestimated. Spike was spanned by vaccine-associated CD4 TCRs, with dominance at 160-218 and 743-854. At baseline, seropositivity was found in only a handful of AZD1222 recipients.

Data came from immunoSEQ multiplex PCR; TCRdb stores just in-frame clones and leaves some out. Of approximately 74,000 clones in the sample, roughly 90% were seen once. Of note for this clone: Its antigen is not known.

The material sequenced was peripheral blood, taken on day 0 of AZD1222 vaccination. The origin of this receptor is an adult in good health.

CDR3 region: CASGKGTEDSSPLHF. DNA of the CDR3: TGTGCCAGCGGTAAAGGGACAGAAGATAGTTCACCCCTCCACTTT. The rearrangement uses TRBV2 and TRBJ1-6, with 7 bases matching TRBD1. CDR3 length equals 15 residues. After removal of 8 bases from V and 9 bases from J, the junction contained 13 bases not matched to a gene. Germline CDR1 SNHLY, CDR2 FYNNEI.